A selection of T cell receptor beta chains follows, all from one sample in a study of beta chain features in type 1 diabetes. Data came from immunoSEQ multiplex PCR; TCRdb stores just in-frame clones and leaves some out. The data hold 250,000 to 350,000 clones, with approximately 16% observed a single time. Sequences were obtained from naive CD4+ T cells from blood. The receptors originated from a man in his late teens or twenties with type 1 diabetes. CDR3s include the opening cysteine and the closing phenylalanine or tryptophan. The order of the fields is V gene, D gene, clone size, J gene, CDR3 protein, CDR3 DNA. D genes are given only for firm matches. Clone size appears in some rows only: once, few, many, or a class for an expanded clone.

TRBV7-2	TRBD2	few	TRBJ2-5	CASKPPGAGGETQYF	TGTGCCAGCAAACCCCCAGGGGCGGGGGGAGAGACCCAGTACTTC
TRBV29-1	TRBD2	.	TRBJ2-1	CSVSGRQSYNEQFF	TGCAGCGTTAGCGGGAGGCAATCCTACAATGAGCAGTTCTTC
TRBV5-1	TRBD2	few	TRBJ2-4	CASSSGQLLAGLKNIQYF	TGCGCCAGCAGCTCGGGACAATTACTAGCGGGGCTCAAAAACATTCAGTACTTC
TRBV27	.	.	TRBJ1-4	CAGSSTGLNEKLFF	TGTGCCGGCAGTTCGACAGGCCTTAATGAAAAACTGTTTTTT
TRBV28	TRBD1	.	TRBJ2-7	CASSRLRTGGNEQYF	TGTGCCAGCAGTCGCCTTAGGACAGGGGGCAACGAGCAGTACTTC
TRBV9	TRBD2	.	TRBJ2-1	CASSVGVAGYNEQFF	TGTGCCAGCAGCGTAGGGGTAGCGGGGTACAATGAGCAGTTCTTC
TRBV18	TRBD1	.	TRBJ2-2	CASSPPGQRNTGELFF	TGTGCCAGCTCACCTCCGGGACAGCGGAACACCGGGGAGCTGTTTTTT
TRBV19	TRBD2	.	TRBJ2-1	CASITSGGNEQFF	TGTGCCAGTATCACCAGCGGGGGGAATGAGCAGTTCTTC
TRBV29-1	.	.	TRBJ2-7	CSAGDLREQYF	TGCAGCGCCGGGGATCTCCGCGAGCAGTACTTC
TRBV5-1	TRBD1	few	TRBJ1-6	CASSLFRTGGSPLHF	TGCGCCAGCAGCTTGTTTCGGACAGGGGGTTCACCCCTCCACTTT
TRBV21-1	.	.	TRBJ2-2	CASSKRGFGAGELFF	TGTGCCAGCAGCAAAAGGGGTTTTGGGGCCGGGGAGCTGTTTTTT
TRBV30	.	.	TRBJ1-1	CAWSALSNTEAFF	TGTGCCTGGAGTGCACTATCGAACACTGAAGCTTTCTTT
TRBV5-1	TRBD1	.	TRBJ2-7	CASSSQQPGQGITYEQYF	TGCGCCAGCAGCTCCCAGCAACCGGGACAGGGAATCACCTACGAGCAGTACTTC
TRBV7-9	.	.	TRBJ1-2	CASSLSPAVPYGYTF	TGTGCCAGCAGCTTAAGCCCAGCGGTGCCCTATGGCTACACCTTC
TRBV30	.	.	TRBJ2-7	CAWRASGHYYEQYF	TGTGCCTGGAGGGCCTCGGGACATTATTACGAGCAGTACTTC
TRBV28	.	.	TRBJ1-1	CASSPWGEGNTEAFF	TGTGCCAGCAGCCCCTGGGGGGAGGGGAACACTGAAGCTTTCTTT
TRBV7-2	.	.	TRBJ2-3	CASSKDEGTQYF	TGTGCCAGCAGCAAAGACGAGGGTACGCAGTATTTT
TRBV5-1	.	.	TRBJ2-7	CARPGQSSYEQYF	TGCGCCAGGCCAGGGCAGAGTTCCTACGAGCAGTACTTC
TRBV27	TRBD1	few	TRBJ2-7	CASRGQTLGYEQYF	TGTGCCAGCAGGGGACAGACCCTGGGGTACGAGCAGTACTTC
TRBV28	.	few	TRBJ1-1	CASSPLGQNTEAFF	TGTGCCAGCAGCCCGCTGGGACAGAACACTGAAGCTTTCTTT